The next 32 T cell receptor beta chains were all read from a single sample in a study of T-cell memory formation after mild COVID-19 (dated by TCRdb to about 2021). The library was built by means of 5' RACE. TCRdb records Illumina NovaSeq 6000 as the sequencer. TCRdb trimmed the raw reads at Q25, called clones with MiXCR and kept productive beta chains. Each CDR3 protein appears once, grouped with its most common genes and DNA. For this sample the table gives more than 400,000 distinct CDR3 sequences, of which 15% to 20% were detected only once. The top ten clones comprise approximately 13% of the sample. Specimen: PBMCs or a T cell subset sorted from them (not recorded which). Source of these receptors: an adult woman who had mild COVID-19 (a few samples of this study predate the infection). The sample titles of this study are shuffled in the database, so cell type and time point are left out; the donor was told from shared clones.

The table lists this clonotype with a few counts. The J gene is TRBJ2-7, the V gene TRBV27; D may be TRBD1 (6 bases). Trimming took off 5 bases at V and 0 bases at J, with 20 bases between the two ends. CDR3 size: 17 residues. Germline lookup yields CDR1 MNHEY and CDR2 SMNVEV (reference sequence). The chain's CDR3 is CASSPRPGTRSSYEQYF. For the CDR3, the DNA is TGTGCCAGCAGTCCGAGACCCGGGACACGAAGCTCCTACGAGCAGTACTTC.

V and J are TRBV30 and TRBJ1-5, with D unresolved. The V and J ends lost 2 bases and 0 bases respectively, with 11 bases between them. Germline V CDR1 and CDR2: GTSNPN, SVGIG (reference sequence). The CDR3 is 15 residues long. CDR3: CAWSYPGSSNQPQHF. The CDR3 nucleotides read TGTGCCTGGAGTTACCCCGGGAGTAGCAATCAGCCCCAGCATTTT.

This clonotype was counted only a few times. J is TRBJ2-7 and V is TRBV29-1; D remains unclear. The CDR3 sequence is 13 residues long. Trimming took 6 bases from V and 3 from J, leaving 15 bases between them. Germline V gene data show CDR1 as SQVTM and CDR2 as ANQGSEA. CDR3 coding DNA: TGCAGCGTGGGTTACACAGAGAACTACGAGCAGTACTTC. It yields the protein CSVGYTENYEQYF.

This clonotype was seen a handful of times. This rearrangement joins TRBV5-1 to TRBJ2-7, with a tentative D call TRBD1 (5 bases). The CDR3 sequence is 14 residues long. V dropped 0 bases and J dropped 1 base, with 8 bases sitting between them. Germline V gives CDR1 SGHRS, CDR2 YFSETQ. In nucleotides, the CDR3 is TGCGCCAGCAGCTTGGAGGGGCTATCCTACGAGCAGTACTTC. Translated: CASSLEGLSYEQYF.

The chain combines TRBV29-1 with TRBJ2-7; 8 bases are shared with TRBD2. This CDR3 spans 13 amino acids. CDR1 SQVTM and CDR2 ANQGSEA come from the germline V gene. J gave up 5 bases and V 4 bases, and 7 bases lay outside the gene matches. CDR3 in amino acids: CSVGKAGDHEQYF. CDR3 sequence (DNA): TGCAGCGTTGGGAAAGCGGGGGACCACGAGCAGTACTTC.

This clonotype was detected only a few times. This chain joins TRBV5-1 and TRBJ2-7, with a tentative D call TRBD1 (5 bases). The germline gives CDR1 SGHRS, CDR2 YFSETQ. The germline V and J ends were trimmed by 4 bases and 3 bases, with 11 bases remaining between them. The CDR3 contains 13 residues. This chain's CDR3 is CASSLDTGYEQYF. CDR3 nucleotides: TGCGCCAGCAGCCTGGACACCGGCTACGAGCAGTACTTC. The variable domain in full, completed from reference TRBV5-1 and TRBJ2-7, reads KAGVTQTPRYLIKTRGQQVTLSCSPISGHRSVSWYQQTPGQGLQFLFEYFSETQRNKGNFPGRFSGRQFSNSRSEMNVSTLELGDSALYLCASSLDTGYEQYFGPGTRLTVT.

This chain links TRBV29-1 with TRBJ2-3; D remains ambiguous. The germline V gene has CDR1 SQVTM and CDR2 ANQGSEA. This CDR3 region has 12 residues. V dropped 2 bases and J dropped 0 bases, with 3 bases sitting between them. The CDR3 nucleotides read TGCAGCGTTGAAACAAGCACAGATACGCAGTATTTT. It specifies CSVETSTDTQYF.

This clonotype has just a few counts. For the CDR3, the DNA is TGCGCCAGCAGCCCTAAACTAGCGGGGATTCCAGATACGCAGTATTTT. It codes for CASSPKLAGIPDTQYF. V is TRBV5-1 and J is TRBJ2-3, with 10 bases identical to TRBD2. CDR1 and CDR2 from the germline V gene are SGHRS and YFSETQ. The CDR3 length is 16 residues. The ends lost 4 bases at V and 4 bases at J; junction bases unmatched: 9.

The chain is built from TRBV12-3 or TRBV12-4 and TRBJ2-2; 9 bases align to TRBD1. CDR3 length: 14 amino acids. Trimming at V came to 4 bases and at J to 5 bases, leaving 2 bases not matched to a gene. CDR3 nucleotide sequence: TGTGCCAGCAGTTCCGGACAGGGGACCGGGGAGCTGTTTTTT. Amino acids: CASSSGQGTGELFF.

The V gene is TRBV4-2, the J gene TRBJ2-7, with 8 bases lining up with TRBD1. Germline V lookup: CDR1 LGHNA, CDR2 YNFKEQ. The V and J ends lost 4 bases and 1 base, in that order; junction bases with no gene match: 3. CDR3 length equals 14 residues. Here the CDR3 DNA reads TGTGCCAGCAGCCTCGGGGACAGGTCCTACGAGCAGTACTTC. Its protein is CASSLGDRSYEQYF.

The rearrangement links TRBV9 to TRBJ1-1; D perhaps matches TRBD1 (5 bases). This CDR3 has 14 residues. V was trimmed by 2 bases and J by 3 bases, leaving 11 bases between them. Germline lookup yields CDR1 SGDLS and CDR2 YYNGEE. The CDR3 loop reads CASSVAGEDTEAFF. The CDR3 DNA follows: TGTGCCAGCAGCGTCGCGGGGGAGGACACTGAAGCTTTCTTT.

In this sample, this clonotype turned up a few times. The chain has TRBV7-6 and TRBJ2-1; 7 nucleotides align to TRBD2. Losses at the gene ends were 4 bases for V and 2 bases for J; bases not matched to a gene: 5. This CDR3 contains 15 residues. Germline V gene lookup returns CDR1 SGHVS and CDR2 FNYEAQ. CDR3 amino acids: CASSSERGPYNEQFF. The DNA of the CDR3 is TGTGCCAGCAGCTCGGAGCGGGGCCCCTACAATGAGCAGTTCTTC.

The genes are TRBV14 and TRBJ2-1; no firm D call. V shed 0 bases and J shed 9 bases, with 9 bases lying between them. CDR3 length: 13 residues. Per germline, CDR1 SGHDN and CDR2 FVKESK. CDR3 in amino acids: CASSQDENTEQFF. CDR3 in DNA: TGTGCCAGCAGCCAAGACGAAAACACTGAGCAGTTCTTC.

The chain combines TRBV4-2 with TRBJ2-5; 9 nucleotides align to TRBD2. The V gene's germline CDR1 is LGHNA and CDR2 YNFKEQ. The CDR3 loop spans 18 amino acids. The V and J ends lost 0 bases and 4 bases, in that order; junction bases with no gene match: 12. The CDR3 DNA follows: TGTGCCAGCAGCCAAGATATCGTAGCGGGAGTATTCGGAGAGACCCAGTACTTC. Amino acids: CASSQDIVAGVFGETQYF.

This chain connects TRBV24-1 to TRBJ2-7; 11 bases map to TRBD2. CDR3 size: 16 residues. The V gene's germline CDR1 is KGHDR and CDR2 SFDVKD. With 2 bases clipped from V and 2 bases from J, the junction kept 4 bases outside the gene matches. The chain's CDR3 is CATSDSRLAGPYEQYF. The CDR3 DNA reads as TGTGCCACCAGTGATTCCAGACTAGCGGGACCCTACGAGCAGTACTTC.

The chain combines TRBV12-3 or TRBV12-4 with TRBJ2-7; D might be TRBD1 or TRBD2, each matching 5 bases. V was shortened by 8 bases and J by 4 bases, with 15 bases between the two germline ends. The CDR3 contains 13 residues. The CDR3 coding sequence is TGTGCCAGCTCGGGGCAGGTTGGGTACGAGCAGTACTTC. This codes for CASSGQVGYEQYF.

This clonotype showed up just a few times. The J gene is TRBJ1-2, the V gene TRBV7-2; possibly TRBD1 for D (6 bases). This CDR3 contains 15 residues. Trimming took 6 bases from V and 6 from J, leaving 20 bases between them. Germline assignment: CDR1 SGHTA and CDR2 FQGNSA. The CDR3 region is CASSRESLSGDGYTF. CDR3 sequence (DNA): TGTGCCAGCAGTCGCGAGAGCTTGTCAGGGGATGGCTACACCTTC.

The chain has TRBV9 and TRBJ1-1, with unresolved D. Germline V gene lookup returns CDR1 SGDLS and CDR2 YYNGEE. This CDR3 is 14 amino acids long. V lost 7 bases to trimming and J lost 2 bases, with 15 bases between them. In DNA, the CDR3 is TGTGCCAGCGCCTCCCGGGGATTTAACACTGAAGCTTTCTTT. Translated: CASASRGFNTEAFF.

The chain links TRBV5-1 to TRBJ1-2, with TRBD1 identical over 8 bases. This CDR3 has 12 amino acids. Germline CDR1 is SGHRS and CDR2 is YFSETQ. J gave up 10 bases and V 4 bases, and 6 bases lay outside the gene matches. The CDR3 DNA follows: TGCGCCAGCAGCCCCCCAGGGGGCCTCTACACCTTC. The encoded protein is CASSPPGGLYTF.

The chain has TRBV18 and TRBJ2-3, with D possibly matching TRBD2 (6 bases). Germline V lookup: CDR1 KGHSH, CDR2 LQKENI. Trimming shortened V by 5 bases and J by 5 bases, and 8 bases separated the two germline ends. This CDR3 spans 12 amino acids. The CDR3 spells CASSMGGDTQYF. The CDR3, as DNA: TGTGCCAGCTCAATGGGGGGAGATACGCAGTATTTT.

The CDR3 nucleotides are TGTGCCAGCAGCGTAAAAGCCGGTGAGCAGTTCTTC. It translates to CASSVKAGEQFF. J is TRBJ2-1 and V is TRBV9, with D hard to call. The length of the CDR3 is 12 residues. V was clipped by 1 base and J by 9 bases, with 8 bases between them. CDR1 is SGDLS, CDR2 YYNGEE, per germline.

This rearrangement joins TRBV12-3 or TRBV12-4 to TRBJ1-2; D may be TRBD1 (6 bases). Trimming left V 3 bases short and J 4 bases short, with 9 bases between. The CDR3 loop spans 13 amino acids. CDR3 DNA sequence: TGTGCCAGCAGTTTTGTCAGGGGCTATGGCTACACCTTC. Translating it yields CASSFVRGYGYTF.

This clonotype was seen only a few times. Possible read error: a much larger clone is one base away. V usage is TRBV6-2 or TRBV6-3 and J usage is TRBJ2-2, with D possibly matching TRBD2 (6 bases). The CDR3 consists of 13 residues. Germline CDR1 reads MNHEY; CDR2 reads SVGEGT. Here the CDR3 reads CASRPGGFGGLFF. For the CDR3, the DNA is TGTGCCAGCAGGCCTGGAGGTTTCGGGGGGCTGTTTTTT.

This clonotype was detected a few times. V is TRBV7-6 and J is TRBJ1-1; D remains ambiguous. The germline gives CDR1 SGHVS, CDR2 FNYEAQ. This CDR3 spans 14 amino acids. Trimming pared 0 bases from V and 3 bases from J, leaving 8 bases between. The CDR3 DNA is TGTGCCAGCAGCTTAGCGCTGGAATACACTGAAGCTTTCTTT. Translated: CASSLALEYTEAFF.

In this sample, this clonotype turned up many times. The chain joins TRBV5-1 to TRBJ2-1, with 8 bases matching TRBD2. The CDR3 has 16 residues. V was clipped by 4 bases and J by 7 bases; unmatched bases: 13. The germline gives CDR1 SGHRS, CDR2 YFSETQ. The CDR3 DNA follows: TGCGCCAGCAGCATACAAAGCGGGAGTGTACTAAATGAGCAGTTCTTC. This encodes CASSIQSGSVLNEQFF.

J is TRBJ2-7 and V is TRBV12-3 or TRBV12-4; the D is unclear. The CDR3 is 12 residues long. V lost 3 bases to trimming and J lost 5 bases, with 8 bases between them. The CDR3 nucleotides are TGTGCCAGCAGTTTTGTTGCCAACGAGCAGTACTTC. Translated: CASSFVANEQYF.

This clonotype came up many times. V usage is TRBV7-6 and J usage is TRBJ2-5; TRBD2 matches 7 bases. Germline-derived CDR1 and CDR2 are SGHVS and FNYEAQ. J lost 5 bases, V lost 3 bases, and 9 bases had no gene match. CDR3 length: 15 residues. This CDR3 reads CASSFLREVRETQYF. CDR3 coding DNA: TGTGCCAGCAGCTTCTTACGGGAGGTGCGGGAGACCCAGTACTTC.

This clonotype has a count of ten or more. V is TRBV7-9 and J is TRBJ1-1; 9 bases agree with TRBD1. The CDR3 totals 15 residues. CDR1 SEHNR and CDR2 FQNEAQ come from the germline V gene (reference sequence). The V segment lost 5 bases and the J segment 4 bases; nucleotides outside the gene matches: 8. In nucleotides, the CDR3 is TGTGCCAGCAGCCCTGGGACAGGGACTTTCACTGAAGCTTTCTTT. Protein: CASSPGTGTFTEAFF.

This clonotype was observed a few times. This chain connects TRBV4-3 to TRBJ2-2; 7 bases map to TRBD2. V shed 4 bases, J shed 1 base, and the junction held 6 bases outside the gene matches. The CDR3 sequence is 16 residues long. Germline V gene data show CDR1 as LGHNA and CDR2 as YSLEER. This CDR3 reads CASSLNPSGNTGELFF. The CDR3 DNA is TGCGCCAGCAGCCTAAATCCTAGCGGGAACACCGGGGAGCTGTTTTTT.

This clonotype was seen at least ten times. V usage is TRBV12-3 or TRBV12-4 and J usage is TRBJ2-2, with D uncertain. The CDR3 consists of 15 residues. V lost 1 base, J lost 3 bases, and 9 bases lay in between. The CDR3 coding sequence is TGTGCCAGCAGTTTAGGGCGGAGATACACCGGGGAGCTGTTTTTT. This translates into CASSLGRRYTGELFF.

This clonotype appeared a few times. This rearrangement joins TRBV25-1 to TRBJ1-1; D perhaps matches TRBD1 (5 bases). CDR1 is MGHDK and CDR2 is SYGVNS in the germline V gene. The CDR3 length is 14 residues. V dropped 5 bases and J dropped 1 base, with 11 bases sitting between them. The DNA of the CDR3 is TGTGCCAGCAGTCGGGCAGGGAAGAACACTGAAGCTTTCTTT. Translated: CASSRAGKNTEAFF. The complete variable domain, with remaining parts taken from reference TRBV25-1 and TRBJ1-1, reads EADIYQTPRYLVIGTGKKITLECSQTMGHDKMYWYQQDPGMELHLIHYSYGVNSTEKGDLSSESTVSRIRTEHFPLTLESARPSHTSQYLCASSRAGKNTEAFFGQGTRLTVV.

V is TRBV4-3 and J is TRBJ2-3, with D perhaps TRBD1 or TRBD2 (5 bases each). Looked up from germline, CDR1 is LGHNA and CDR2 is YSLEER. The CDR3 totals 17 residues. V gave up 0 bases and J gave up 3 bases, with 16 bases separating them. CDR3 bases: TGCGCCAGCAGCCAAGAGACGGGGAGATGGGGGACAGATACGCAGTATTTT. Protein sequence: CASSQETGRWGTDTQYF.